The T cell receptor (beta chain) under discussion was sequenced for a study of cytomegalovirus exposure and HLA in healthy donors. Donors counted as nominally healthy when sampled, yet unrecorded immune exposures were likely. PCR primers comprised 60 Vbeta and 13 Jbeta primers. Profiling relied on immunoSEQ multiplex PCR, and the TCRdb table lists in-frame clones only, not all of them. This sample carries hundreds of thousands of clones, approximately 80% of them seen once, and the ten largest clones take roughly 0.71%. Whole-study findings and limits: Accurate predictions that matched the HLA-A and HLA-B alleles of most subjects were reportedly made from TCR beta sequences.

Regarding this clone: Its antigen remains unknown.

V lost 4 bases to trimming and J lost 2 bases; unmatched junction nucleotides: 7. The CDR3 is 15 amino acids. Looked up from germline, CDR1 is SGHTA and CDR2 is FQGNSA. The TCR was taken from a boy between 2 and 10 years old in good health and CMV-seronegative. The sample was PBMCs. This chain links TRBV7-2 with TRBJ1-1; TRBD1 matches at 7 bases. The chain's CDR3 is CASSSSGTVNTEAFF. CDR3 DNA sequence: TGTGCCAGCAGCTCGTCCGGGACAGTTAACACTGAAGCTTTCTTT.